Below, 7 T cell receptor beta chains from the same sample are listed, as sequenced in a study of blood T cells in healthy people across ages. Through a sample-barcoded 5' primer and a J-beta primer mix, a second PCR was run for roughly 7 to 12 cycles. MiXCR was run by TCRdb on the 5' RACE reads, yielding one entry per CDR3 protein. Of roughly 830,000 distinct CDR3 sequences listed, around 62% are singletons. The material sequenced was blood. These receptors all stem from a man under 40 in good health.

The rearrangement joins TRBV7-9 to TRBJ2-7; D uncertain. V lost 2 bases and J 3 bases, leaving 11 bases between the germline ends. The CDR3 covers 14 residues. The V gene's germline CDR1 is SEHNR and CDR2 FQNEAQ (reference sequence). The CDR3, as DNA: TGTGCCAGCAGCTTACCGGCAGACTTCTACGAGCAGTACTTC. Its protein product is CASSLPADFYEQYF.

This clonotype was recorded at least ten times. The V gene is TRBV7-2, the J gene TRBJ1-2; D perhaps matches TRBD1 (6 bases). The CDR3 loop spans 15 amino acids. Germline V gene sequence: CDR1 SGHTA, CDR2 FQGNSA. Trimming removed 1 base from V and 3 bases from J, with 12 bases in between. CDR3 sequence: CASSLDGQPYYGYTF. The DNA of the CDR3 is TGTGCCAGCAGCTTAGACGGACAGCCCTACTATGGCTACACCTTC.

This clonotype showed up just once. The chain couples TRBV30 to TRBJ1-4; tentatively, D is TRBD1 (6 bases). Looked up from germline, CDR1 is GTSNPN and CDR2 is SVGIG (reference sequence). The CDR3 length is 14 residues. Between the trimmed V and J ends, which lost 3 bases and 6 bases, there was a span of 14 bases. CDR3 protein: CAWRGGGGDEKLFF. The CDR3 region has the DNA TGTGCCTGGAGGGGAGGGGGTGGAGATGAAAAACTGTTTTTT. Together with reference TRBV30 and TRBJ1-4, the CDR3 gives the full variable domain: SQTIHQWPATLVQPVGSPLSLECTVEGTSNPNLYWYRQAAGRGLQLLFYSVGIGQISSEVPQNLSASRPQDRQFILSSKKLLLSDSGFYLCAWRGGGGDEKLFFGSGTQLSVL.

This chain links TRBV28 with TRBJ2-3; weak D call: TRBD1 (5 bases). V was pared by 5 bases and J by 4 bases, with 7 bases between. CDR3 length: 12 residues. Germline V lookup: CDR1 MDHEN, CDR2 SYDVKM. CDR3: CASSTTADTQYF. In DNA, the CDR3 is TGTGCCAGCAGTACGACAGCAGATACGCAGTATTTT.

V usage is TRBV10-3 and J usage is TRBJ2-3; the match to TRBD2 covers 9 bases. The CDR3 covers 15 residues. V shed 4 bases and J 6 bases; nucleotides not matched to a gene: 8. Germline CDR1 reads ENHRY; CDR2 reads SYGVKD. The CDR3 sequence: CAISAERGAMDTQYF. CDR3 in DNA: TGTGCCATCAGTGCGGAGCGGGGGGCTATGGATACGCAGTATTTT.

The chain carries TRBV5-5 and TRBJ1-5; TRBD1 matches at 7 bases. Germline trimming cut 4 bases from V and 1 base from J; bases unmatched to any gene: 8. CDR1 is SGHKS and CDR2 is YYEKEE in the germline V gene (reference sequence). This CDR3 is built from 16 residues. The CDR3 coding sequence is TGTGCCAGCAGCCCAACGACAGGGAGCAGCAATCAGCCCCAGCATTTT. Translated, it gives CASSPTTGSSNQPQHF.

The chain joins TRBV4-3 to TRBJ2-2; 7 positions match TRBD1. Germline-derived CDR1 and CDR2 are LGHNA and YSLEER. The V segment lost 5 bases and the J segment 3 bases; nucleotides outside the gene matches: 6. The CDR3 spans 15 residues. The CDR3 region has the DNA TGCGCCAGCAGCAGCGACAGGGCATACACCGGGGAGCTGTTTTTT. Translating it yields CASSSDRAYTGELFF.